This TCR beta chain appears in the sequencing data of a study of blood T cell repertoires in COVID-19. Study context: PBMCs, B-cell-depleted T cells, or T cells provided the cDNA or gDNA that made up the material.

V was clipped by 4 bases and J by 6 bases, with 10 bases between them. Germline lookup yields CDR1 SNHLY and CDR2 FYNNEI. This CDR3 has 13 residues. Authors' analysis steps: Reference gene primer amplification gave nucleated cell count estimates. Clones were sequenced by immunoSEQ multiplex PCR, and TCRdb holds only the in-frame ones, with some missing. That table supplies the V and J calls and clone size; D and trimming were determined from the DNA. The sample lists around 450,000 clones; approximately 90% were seen once. In the case of this clone: The identical CDR3 is also encoded by other nucleotide sequences in the sample.

V and J are TRBV2 and TRBJ1-5; a possible D gene is TRBD1 (6 bases). The source is a woman aged 30 to 39 with acute or convalescent COVID-19. Sequencing was performed on peripheral blood. In DNA form, the CDR3 reads TGTGCCAGCAGTGGTACAGGGATTCAGCCCCAGCATTTT. Translation gives CASSGTGIQPQHF.